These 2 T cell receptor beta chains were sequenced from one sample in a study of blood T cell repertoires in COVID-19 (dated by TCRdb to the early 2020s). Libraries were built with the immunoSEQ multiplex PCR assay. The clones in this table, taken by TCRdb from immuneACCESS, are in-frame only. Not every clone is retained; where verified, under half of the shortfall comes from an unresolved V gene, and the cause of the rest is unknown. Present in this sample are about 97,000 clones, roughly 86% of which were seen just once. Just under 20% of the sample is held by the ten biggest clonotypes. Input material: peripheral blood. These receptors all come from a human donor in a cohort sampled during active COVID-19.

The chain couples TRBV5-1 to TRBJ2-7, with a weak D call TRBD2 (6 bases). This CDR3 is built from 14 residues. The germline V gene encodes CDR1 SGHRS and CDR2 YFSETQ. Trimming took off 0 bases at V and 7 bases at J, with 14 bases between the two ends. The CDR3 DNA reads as TGCGCCAGCAGCTTGGGGGACTCGGGGGTAGAGCAGTACTTC. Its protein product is CASSLGDSGVEQYF.

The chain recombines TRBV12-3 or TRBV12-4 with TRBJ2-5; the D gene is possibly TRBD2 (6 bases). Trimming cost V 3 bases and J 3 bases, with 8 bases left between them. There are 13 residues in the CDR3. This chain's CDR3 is CASSFGGEETQYF. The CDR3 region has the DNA TGTGCCAGCAGTTTTGGCGGGGAAGAGACCCAGTACTTC.